Shown below are 10 T cell receptor beta chains from a single sample sequenced in a study of early T cells in non-severe SARS-CoV-2 infection. TCRdb reanalysed the 5' RACE reads using MiXCR and keeps one entry per CDR3 protein. The profile covers tens of thousands of distinct CDR3 sequences, with approximately 15% appearing a single time and around 1.5% taken by the ten largest. Sequencing used whole blood. The receptor set was obtained from an adult who was a healthcare worker with PCR-confirmed SARS-CoV-2 infection or an uninfected control (not recorded which).

This chain joins TRBV7-9 and TRBJ2-3; D unclear. Trimming cost V 5 bases and J 6 bases, with 6 bases left between them. Germline-derived CDR1 and CDR2 are SEHNR and FQNEAQ (reference sequence). The CDR3 consists of 11 residues. This chain's CDR3 is CASSQGDTQYF. Written as DNA, the CDR3 is TGTGCCAGCAGCCAAGGGGATACGCAGTATTTT.

This clonotype was seen at least ten times. The rearrangement joins TRBV7-2 to TRBJ2-7; D perhaps matches TRBD1 (6 bases). V was shortened by 5 bases and J by 5 bases, with 13 bases between the two germline ends. This CDR3 has 13 amino acids. Germline V gene sequence: CDR1 SGHTA, CDR2 FQGNSA. This CDR3 is CASSPRQGNEQYF. CDR3 in DNA: TGTGCCAGCAGCCCCCGCCAGGGGAACGAGCAGTACTTC.

This clonotype was seen many times. This rearrangement joins TRBV5-4 to TRBJ2-1; D gene ambiguous. V shed 0 bases and J shed 0 bases, with 7 bases lying between them. Germline-derived CDR1 and CDR2 are SGHNT and YYREEE (reference sequence). This CDR3 region has 15 residues. CDR3 region: CASSLDQRSYNEQFF. CDR3 in DNA: TGTGCCAGCAGCTTGGACCAGCGCTCCTACAATGAGCAGTTCTTC. Complete variable domain (other parts from reference TRBV5-4 and TRBJ2-1): ETGVTQSPTHLIKTRGQQVTLRCSSQSGHNTVSWYQQALGQGPQFIFQYYREEENGRGNFPPRFSGLQFPNYSSELNVNALELDDSALYLCASSLDQRSYNEQFFGPGTRLTVL.

This clonotype was observed a few times. V gene TRBV30 combines with J gene TRBJ1-2, with D uncertain. Germline-derived CDR1 and CDR2 are GTSNPN and SVGIG (reference sequence). This CDR3 comprises 14 residues. Trimming removed 0 bases at V and 4 bases at J, with 12 bases between. The chain's CDR3 is CAWSVLGGGYGYTF. The CDR3 DNA follows: TGTGCCTGGAGTGTACTGGGAGGCGGCTATGGCTACACCTTC.

This chain uses TRBV5-1 with TRBJ2-2; 9 bases align to TRBD1. There are 16 residues in the CDR3. The germline V gene has CDR1 SGHRS and CDR2 YFSETQ. The V and J ends lost 4 bases and 4 bases, in that order; junction bases with no gene match: 8. CDR3: CASSSRTGDATGELFF. The CDR3 DNA is TGCGCCAGCAGCAGTCGGACAGGGGATGCCACCGGGGAGCTGTTTTTT.

In this sample, this clonotype turned up a few times. The chain has TRBV12-3 or TRBV12-4 and TRBJ1-6; 7 bases are a match to TRBD1. The trim removed 8 bases at V and 8 bases at J, leaving 6 bases unmatched. CDR3 length equals 13 residues. The CDR3 DNA is TGTGCCAGCTCCCAGGGGGGGTATTCACCCCTCCACTTT. Its protein is CASSQGGYSPLHF.

Note on this clonotype: A read error may be the cause here, since a much bigger clone is one base away. V is TRBV7-9 and J is TRBJ1-4; D remains ambiguous. This CDR3 is 14 amino acids long. The germline V gene encodes CDR1 SEHNR and CDR2 FQNEAQ (reference sequence). Here the CDR3 reads CVSSGRWPDEKLFF. CDR3 DNA: TGTGTCAGCAGCGGACGGTGGCCGGATGAAAAACTGTTTTTT. Variable domain in full (rest from reference TRBV7-9 and TRBJ1-4): DTGVSQNPRHKITKRGQNVTFRCDPISEHNRLYWYRQTLGQGPEFLTYFQNEAQLEKSRLLSDRFSAERPKGSFSTLEIQRTEQGDSAMYLCVSSGRWPDEKLFFGSGTQLSVL.

This clonotype was observed a few times. The chain has TRBV12-3 or TRBV12-4 and TRBJ2-5; possibly TRBD2 for D (6 bases). V was pared by 1 base and J by 10 bases, with 19 bases between. The CDR3 has 15 amino acids. The chain's CDR3 is CASSLDGEPDGGQYF. For the CDR3, the DNA is TGTGCCAGCAGTTTAGATGGGGAACCCGACGGGGGCCAGTACTTC.

This clonotype was detected a few times. This chain connects TRBV7-6 to TRBJ1-2, with a possible D match to TRBD1 (5 bases). The CDR3 sequence is 13 residues long. Germline CDR1 is SGHVS and CDR2 is FNYEAQ. With 2 bases removed from V and 6 bases from J, the gap between germline ends came to 10 bases. CDR3: CASSLWGTNGYTF. The DNA for the CDR3 is TGTGCCAGCAGCTTATGGGGGACCAATGGCTACACCTTC.

This clonotype came up a few times. The chain couples TRBV7-6 to TRBJ2-5; D gene unclear. Trimming removed 5 bases at V and 1 base at J, with 17 bases between. Germline loops: CDR1 SGHVS, CDR2 FNYEAQ. The CDR3 extends over 16 amino acids. This CDR3 is CASSQVMAGLQETQYF. The CDR3 bases are TGTGCCAGCAGCCAGGTGATGGCAGGCCTCCAAGAGACCCAGTACTTC.